The clone carrying this T cell receptor (beta chain) showed up many times. The antigen is undetermined. This sample stems from a study of naive and memory T cell subsets. Study-wide points: Reportedly, tuberculin skin test sites gave far more TCRs than other biopsies. More TCRs at tuberculin sites were read as hypersensitivity T cell infiltration.

Amplification of ligated cDNA took four PCR rounds with SP2 and nested alpha and beta constant primers. TCRdb passed the UMI-ligation and nested PCR reads through MiXCR, listing each CDR3 protein once. There are fewer than 35,000 distinct CDR3 sequences in the sample; roughly 6.6% occur only once, and roughly 3.3% lies in the top ten. CDR1 is SGHNT, CDR2 YYREEE, per germline (reference sequence). Losses at the gene ends were 4 bases for V and 6 bases for J; bases not matched to a gene: 13. The CDR3 sequence is 16 residues long. The sample's treatment: skin biopsy from PPD injection site in Mantoux-positive individual. A UMI-containing oligonucleotide was joined by 3' ligation to the TCR cDNA template. Individuals with a positive Mantoux test gave biopsies from PPD-injected skin.

The chain employs TRBV5-4 and TRBJ2-3; 8 bases agree with TRBD2. The source was skin, collected from a tuberculin skin test site. This clonotype was obtained from an adult in good health. CDR3 nucleotide sequence: TGTGCCAGCAGCCGGTTGGGTAGCGGGGTGTCGGATACGCAGTATTTT. Residues: CASSRLGSGVSDTQYF.